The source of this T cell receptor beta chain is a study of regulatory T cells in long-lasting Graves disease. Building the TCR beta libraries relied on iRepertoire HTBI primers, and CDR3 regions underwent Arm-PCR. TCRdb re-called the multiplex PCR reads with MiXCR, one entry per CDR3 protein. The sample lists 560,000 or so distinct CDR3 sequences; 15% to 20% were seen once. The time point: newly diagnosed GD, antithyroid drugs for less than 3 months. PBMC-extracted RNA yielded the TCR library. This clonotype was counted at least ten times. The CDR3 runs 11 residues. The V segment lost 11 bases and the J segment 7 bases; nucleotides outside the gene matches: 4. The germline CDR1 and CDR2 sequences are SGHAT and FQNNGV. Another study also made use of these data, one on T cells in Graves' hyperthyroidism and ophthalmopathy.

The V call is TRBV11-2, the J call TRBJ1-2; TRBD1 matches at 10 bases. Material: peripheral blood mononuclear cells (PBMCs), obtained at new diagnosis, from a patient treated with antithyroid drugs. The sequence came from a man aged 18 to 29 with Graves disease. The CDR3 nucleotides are TGTGCCGCCGGACAGGGGGGTGGCTACACCTTC. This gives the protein CAAGQGGGYTF.